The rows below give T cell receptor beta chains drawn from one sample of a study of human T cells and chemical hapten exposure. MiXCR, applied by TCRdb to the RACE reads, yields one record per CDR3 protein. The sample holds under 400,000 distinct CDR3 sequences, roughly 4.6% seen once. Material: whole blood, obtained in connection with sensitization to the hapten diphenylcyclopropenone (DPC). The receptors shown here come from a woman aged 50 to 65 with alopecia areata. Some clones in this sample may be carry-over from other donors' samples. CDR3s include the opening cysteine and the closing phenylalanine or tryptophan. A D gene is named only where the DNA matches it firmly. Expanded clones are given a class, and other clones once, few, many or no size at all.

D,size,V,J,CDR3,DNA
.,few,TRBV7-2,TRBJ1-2,CASSLSAQSNYGYTF,TGTGCCAGCAGCTTATCGGCCCAGTCTAACTATGGCTACACCTTC
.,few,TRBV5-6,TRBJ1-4,CASSFTGRNEKLFF,TGTGCCAGCAGCTTCACGGGAAGAAATGAAAAACTGTTTTTT
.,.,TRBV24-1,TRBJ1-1,CATSDRGGTEAFF,TGTGCCACCAGTGATCGTGGGGGGACTGAAGCTTTCTTT
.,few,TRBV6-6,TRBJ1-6,CASSYSARRNNSPLHF,TGTGCCAGCAGTTACTCGGCCAGAAGAAATAATTCACCCCTCCACTTT
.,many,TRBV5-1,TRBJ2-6,CASSLRAPTSLSGANVLTF,TGCGCCAGCAGCTTGAGGGCACCGACATCCCTCTCTGGGGCCAACGTCCTGACTTTC
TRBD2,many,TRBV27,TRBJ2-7,CASSQIAGPYEQYF,TGTGCCAGCAGTCAAATAGCGGGCCCCTACGAGCAGTACTTC
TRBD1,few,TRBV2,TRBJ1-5,CASGEDRASNQPQHF,TGTGCCAGCGGAGAAGACAGGGCTAGCAATCAGCCCCAGCATTTT
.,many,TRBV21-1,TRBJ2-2,CASSRGQYTGELFF,TGTGCCAGCAGCAGGGGACAGTACACCGGGGAGCTGTTTTTT
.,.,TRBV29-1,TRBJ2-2,CSVLTLTGELFF,TGCAGCGTTCTGACTCTGACCGGGGAGCTGTTTTTT
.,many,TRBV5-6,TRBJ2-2,CASSLQSGELFF,TGTGCCAGCAGCCTGCAATCTGGGGAGCTGTTTTTT
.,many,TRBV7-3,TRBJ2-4,CASSTKNIQYF,TGTGCCAGCAGCACCAAAAACATTCAGTACTTC
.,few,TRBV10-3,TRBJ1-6,CAISESGGPQGSYNSPLHF,TGTGCCATCAGTGAGTCGGGGGGCCCACAGGGCTCCTATAATTCACCCCTCCACTTT
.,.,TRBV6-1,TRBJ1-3,CASSETSYAGNTIYF,TGTGCCAGCAGTGAGACCAGTTACGCTGGAAACACCATATATTTT
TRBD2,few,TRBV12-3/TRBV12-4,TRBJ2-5,CASSASGGETQYF,TGTGCCAGCAGCGCGAGCGGGGGGGAGACCCAGTACTTC
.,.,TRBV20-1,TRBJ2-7,CSARDSAAPLYEQYF,TGCAGTGCTAGAGATTCAGCGGCCCCATTGTACGAGCAGTACTTC
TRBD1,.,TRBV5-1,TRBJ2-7,CASSFVRGLSEQYF,TGCGCCAGCAGCTTTGTCAGGGGGCTCTCCGAGCAGTACTTC
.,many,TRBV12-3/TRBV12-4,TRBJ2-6,CASSLGGANVLTF,TGTGCCAGCAGCTTAGGTGGGGCCAACGTCCTGACTTTC
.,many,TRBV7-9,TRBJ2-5,CASSSNRDGLNGETQYF,TGTGCCAGCAGCTCGAACAGGGACGGCTTAAATGGAGAGACCCAGTACTTC
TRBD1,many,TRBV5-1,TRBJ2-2,CASSLDRGPGELFF,TGCGCCAGCAGCTTGGACAGGGGGCCCGGGGAGCTGTTTTTT
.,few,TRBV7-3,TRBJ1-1,CASSSREGVTEAFF,TGTGCCAGCAGTTCCAGGGAAGGGGTCACTGAAGCTTTCTTT
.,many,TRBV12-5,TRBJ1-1,CASGLEGTNTEAFF,TGTGCTAGTGGTTTGGAGGGGACGAACACTGAAGCTTTCTTT
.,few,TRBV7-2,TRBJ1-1,CASSLAIEAFF,TGTGCCAGCAGCTTAGCGATTGAAGCTTTCTTT
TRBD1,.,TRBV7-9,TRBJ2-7,CASSLGQNEQYF,TGTGCCAGCAGCTTGGGACAGAACGAGCAGTACTTC
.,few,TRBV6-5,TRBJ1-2,CASSYSGQNYGYTF,TGTGCCAGCAGTTACTCGGGCCAGAACTATGGCTACACCTTC
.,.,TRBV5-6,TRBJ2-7,CASSEGRTYEQYF,TGTGCCAGCAGCGAGGGGAGGACCTACGAGCAGTACTTC
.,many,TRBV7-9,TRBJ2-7,CASSPQTGSLYEQYF,TGTGCCAGCAGCCCCCAGACAGGATCTCTCTACGAGCAGTACTTC
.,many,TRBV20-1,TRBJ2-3,CSAEDWGTDTQYF,TGCAGTGCTGAGGATTGGGGCACAGATACGCAGTATTTT
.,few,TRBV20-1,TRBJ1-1,CSATSSGNTEAFF,TGCAGTGCCACGAGTTCGGGGAACACTGAAGCTTTCTTT
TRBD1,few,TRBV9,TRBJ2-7,CASSGGTGSEQYF,TGTGCCAGCAGCGGGGGGACAGGGAGCGAGCAGTACTTC
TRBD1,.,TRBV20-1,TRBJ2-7,CSARVQGALYEQYF,TGCAGTGCTAGAGTACAGGGGGCTCTCTACGAGCAGTACTTC
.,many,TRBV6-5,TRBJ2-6,CASSRTVLRGANVLTF,TGTGCCAGCAGTCGGACTGTGCTAAGAGGGGCCAACGTCCTGACTTTC
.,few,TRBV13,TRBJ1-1,CASSPAQHTEAFF,TGTGCCAGCAGCCCCGCTCAGCACACTGAAGCTTTCTTT
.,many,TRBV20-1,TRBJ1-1,CSAPENTEAFF,TGCAGTGCTCCAGAGAACACTGAAGCTTTCTTT
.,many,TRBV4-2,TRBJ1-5,CASSQDSGNQPQHF,TGTGCCAGCAGCCAAGATTCAGGGAATCAGCCCCAGCATTTT
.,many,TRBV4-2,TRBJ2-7,CASSAPGDYEQYF,TGTGCCAGCAGCGCGCCAGGGGACTACGAGCAGTACTTC
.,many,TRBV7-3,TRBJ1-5,CASSLSPHQPQHF,TGTGCCAGCAGCTTATCTCCCCATCAGCCCCAGCATTTT
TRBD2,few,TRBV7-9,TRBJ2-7,CASSSYGRDYEQYF,TGTGCCAGCAGCTCCTATGGGAGGGACTACGAGCAGTACTTC
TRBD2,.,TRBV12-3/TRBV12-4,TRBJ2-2,CASSFGRATGELFF,TGTGCCAGCAGTTTTGGGAGGGCCACCGGGGAGCTGTTTTTT
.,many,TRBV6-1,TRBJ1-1,CANNPTGSTEAFF,TGTGCCAATAACCCGACAGGATCCACTGAAGCTTTCTTT
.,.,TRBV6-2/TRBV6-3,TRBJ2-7,CASSSPEEPWQYF,TGTGCCAGCAGTTCCCCGGAGGAGCCATGGCAGTACTTC
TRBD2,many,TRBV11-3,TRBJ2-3,CASSEWGTSGTDTQYF,TGTGCCAGCAGCGAGTGGGGGACTAGCGGCACAGATACGCAGTATTTT
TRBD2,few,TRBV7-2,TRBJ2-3,CASTEFSGSGDTQYF,TGTGCCAGCACCGAATTTAGCGGGAGTGGGGATACGCAGTATTTT
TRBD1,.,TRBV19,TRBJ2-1,CASRAARTGTEFYNEQFF,TGTGCCAGTAGGGCCGCACGGACCGGGACAGAATTTTACAATGAGCAGTTCTTC